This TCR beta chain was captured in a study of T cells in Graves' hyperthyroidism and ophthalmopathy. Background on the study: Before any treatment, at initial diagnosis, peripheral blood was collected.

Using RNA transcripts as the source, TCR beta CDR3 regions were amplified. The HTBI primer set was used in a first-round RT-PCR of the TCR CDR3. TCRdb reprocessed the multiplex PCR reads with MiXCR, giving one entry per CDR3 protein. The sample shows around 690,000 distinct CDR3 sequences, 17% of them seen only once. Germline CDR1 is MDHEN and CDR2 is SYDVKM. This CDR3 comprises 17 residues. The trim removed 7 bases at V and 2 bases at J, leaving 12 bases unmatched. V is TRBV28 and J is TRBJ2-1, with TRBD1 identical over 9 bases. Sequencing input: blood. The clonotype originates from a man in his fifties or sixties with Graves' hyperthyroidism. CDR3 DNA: TGTGCCAGCACCCAACCCTCGGGGACAGGGACCTACAATGAGCAGTTCTTC. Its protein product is CASTQPSGTGTYNEQFF.